This is a list of T cell receptor beta chains from one sample in a study of blood T cell repertoires in COVID-19. Clones were read by immunoSEQ multiplex PCR, and TCRdb kept only the in-frame ones, dropping some. The table lists fewer than 110,000 clones, 89% of them singletons. Sequences were obtained from peripheral blood. The receptors were gathered from a woman of 80 years or more in a cohort sampled during active COVID-19. Each CDR3 is given with its conserved first and last residue. The order of the fields is V gene, CDR3 protein.

V gene: TRBV29-1
CDR3 protein: CSVEGQAFAEAFF

V gene: TRBV19
CDR3 protein: CASSMGVPPSSYNEQFF

V gene: TRBV7-9
CDR3 protein: CASSPRETSGQYF

V gene: TRBV5-6
CDR3 protein: CASRFGFNEKLFF

V gene: TRBV18
CDR3 protein: CASSPGTSGVGEQFF

V gene: TRBV5-1
CDR3 protein: CASSLSLGEQSETQYF

V gene: TRBV5-1
CDR3 protein: CASSLGGQAGYGYTF

V gene: TRBV5-1
CDR3 protein: CASSPLGTGNTEAFF

V gene: TRBV24-1
CDR3 protein: CATSDALGTSGSLNADTQYF

V gene: TRBV7-2
CDR3 protein: CASSPRTADNSPLHF

V gene: TRBV10-3
CDR3 protein: CAISEKVGRWDNEQFF

V gene: TRBV3-1/TRBV3-2
CDR3 protein: CASSQDWASSYEQYF

V gene: TRBV27
CDR3 protein: CASSQTGPGGYTF

V gene: TRBV28
CDR3 protein: CASTVQGAYEQYF

V gene: TRBV19
CDR3 protein: CASSHSRFGTGRVIQYF

V gene: TRBV6-5
CDR3 protein: CASGRSGLDTQYF

V gene: TRBV7-3
CDR3 protein: CASSLTASFTGGSANYGYTF

V gene: TRBV20-1
CDR3 protein: CSAKDRRDQYF

V gene: TRBV6-4
CDR3 protein: CASSRGPQETQYF

V gene: TRBV28
CDR3 protein: CASSLDRASGTNEQFF

V gene: TRBV7-9
CDR3 protein: CASSAAGGQQFF

V gene: TRBV6-5
CDR3 protein: CASSQTGRGEKLFF

V gene: TRBV11-2
CDR3 protein: CACAPGDNEQFF

V gene: TRBV6-5
CDR3 protein: CASSWTPGGNNEQFF

V gene: TRBV19
CDR3 protein: CASSPGLAGVDTQYF

V gene: TRBV7-2
CDR3 protein: CASSLRQGETQYF

V gene: TRBV5-4
CDR3 protein: CASSLRREGRGNEQYF

V gene: TRBV4-1
CDR3 protein: CASSQATALGGIQYF